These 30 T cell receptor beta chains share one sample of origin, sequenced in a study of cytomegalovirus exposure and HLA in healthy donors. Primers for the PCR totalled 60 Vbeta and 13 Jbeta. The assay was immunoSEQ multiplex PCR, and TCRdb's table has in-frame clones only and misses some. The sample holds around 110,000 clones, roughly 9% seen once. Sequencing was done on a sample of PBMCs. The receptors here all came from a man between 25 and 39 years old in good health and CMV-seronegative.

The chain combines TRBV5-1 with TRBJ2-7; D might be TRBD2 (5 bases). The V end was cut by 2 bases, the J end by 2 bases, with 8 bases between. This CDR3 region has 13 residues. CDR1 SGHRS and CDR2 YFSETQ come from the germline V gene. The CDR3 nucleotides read TGCGCCAGCAGCTTTGAGGGTCCCTACGAGCAGTACTTC. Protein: CASSFEGPYEQYF.

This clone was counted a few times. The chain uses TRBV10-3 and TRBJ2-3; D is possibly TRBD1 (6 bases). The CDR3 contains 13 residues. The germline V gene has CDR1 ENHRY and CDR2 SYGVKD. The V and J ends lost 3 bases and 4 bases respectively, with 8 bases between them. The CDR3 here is CAISEGQSDTQYF. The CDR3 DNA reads TGTGCCATCAGTGAAGGACAGTCAGATACGCAGTATTTT.

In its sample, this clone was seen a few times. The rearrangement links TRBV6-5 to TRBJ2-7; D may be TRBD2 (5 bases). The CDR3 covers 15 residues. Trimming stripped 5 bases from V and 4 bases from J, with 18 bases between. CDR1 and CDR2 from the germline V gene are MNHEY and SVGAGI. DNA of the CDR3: TGTGCCAGCAGTCGTACCGGGAATAGCGCTTACGAGCAGTACTTC. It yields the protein CASSRTGNSAYEQYF.

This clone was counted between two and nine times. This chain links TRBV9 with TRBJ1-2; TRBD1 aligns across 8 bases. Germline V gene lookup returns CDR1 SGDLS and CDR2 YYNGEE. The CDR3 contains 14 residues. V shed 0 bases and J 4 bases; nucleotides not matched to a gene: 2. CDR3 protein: CASSVAQGGYGYTF. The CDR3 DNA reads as TGTGCCAGCAGCGTAGCACAGGGGGGCTATGGCTACACCTTC.

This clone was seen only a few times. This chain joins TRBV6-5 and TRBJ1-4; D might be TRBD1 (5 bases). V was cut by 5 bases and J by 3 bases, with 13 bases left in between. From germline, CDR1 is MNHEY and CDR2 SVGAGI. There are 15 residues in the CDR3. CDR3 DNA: TGTGCCAGCAGTGGGGGGGGGATGTCTAATGAAAAACTGTTTTTT. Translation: CASSGGGMSNEKLFF.

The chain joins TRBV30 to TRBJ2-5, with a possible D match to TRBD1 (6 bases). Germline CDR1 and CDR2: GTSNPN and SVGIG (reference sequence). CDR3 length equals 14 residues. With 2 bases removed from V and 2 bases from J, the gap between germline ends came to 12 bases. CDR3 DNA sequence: TGTGCCTGGAGTCCCGGGACATCGCAAGAGACCCAGTACTTC. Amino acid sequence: CAWSPGTSQETQYF.

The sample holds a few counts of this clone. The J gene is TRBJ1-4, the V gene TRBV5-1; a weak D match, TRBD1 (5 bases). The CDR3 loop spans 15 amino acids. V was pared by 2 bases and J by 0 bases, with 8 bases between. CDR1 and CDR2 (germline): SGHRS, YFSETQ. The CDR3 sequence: CASSLDRATNEKLFF. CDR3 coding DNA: TGCGCCAGCAGCTTAGACAGAGCAACTAATGAAAAACTGTTTTTT.

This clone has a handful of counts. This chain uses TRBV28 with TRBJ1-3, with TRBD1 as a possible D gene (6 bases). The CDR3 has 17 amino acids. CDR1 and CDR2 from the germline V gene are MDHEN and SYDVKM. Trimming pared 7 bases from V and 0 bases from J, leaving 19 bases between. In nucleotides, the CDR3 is TGTGCCAGCATTCCATCATGGGGGCCTAGCTCTGGAAACACCATATATTTT. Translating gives CASIPSWGPSSGNTIYF.

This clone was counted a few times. CDR3 DNA: TGTGCCTGGACCCTGGACAGGGGCTGGACCTACGAGCAGTACTTC. It encodes CAWTLDRGWTYEQYF. V gene TRBV30 combines with J gene TRBJ2-7; 9 bases are a match to TRBD1. Germline assignment: CDR1 GTSNPN and CDR2 SVGIG (reference sequence). This CDR3 region has 15 residues. With V trimmed by 4 bases and J by 2 bases, 9 bases remained unmatched.

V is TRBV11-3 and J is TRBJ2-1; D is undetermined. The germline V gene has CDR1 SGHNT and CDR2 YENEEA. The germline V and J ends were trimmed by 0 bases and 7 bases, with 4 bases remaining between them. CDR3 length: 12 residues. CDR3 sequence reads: CASSLESNEQFF. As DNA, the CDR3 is TGTGCCAGCAGCTTAGAGAGTAATGAGCAGTTCTTC.

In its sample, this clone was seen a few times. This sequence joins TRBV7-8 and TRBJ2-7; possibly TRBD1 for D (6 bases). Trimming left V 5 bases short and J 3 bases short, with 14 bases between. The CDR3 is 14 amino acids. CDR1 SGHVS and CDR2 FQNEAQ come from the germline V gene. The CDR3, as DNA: TGTGCCAGCAGCCCCCGCCGGGACAACTACGAGCAGTACTTC. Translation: CASSPRRDNYEQYF.

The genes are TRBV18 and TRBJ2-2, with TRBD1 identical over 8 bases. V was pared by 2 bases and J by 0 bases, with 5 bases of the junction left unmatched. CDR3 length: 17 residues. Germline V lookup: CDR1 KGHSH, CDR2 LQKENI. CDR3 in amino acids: CASSPGDRLSNTGELFF. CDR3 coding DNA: TGTGCCAGCTCACCAGGGGACAGGCTCTCGAACACCGGGGAGCTGTTTTTT.

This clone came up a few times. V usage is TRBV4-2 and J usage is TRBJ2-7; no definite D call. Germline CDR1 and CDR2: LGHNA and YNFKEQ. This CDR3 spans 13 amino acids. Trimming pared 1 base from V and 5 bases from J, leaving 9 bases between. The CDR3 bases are TGTGCCAGCAGCCAAGGCCTCCCGGACGAGCAGTACTTC. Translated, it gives CASSQGLPDEQYF.

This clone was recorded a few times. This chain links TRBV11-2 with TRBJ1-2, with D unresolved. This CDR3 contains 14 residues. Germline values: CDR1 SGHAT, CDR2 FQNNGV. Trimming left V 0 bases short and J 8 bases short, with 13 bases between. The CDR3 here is CASSLEGVLGGYTF. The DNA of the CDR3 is TGTGCCAGCAGCTTAGAGGGAGTCTTAGGAGGCTACACCTTC.

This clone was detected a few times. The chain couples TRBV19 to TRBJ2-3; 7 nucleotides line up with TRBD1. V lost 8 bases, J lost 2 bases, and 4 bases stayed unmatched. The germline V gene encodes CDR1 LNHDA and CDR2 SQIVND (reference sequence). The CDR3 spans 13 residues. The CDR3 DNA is TGTGCCAGTTCGGACAGGTTCACAGATACGCAGTATTTT. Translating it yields CASSDRFTDTQYF.

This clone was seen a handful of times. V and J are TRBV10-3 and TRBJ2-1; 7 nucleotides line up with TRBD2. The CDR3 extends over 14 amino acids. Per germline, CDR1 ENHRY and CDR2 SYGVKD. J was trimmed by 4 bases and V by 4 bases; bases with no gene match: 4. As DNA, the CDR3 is TGTGCCATCAGTGGACAGCGGGAATACAATGAGCAGTTCTTC. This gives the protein CAISGQREYNEQFF.

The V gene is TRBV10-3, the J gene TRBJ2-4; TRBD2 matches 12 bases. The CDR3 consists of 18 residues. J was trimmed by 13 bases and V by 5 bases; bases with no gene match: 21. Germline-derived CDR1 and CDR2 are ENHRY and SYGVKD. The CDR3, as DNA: TGTGCCATCAGTATTTCCGGGACTAGCGGGCGTGGGGGAACCGGCCAGTACTTC. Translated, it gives CAISISGTSGRGGTGQYF.

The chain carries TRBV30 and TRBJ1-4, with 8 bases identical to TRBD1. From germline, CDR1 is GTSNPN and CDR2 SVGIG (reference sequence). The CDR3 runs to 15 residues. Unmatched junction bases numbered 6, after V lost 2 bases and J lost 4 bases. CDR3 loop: CAWSTYRGVNEKLFF. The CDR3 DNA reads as TGTGCCTGGAGTACCTACAGGGGGGTTAATGAAAAACTGTTTTTT.

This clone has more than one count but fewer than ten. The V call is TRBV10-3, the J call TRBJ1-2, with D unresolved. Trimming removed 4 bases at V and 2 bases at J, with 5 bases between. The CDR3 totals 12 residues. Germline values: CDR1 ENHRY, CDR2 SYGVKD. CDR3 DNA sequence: TGTGCCATCAGTGCAGTGAACTATGGCTACACCTTC. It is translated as CAISAVNYGYTF.

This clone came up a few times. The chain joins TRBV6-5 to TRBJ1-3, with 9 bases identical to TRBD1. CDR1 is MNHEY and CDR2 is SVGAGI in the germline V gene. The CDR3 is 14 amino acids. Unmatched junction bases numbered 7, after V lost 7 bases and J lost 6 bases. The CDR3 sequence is CASTETGGSNTIYF. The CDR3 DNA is TGTGCCAGCACCGAAACAGGGGGCTCAAACACCATATATTTT.

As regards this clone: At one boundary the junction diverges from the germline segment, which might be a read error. CDR3 nucleotide sequence: TGTGCCAACAGCTTGGGCACTCGACTGGGACAGGGCTATGGCTACACCTTC. Protein: CANSLGTRLGQGYGYTF. The chain combines TRBV5-6 with TRBJ1-2; 9 bases fit TRBD1. The length of the CDR3 is 17 residues. The germline V gene encodes CDR1 SGHDT and CDR2 YYEEEE. Based on the CDR3 plus reference TRBV5-6 and TRBJ1-2, the full variable domain is DAGVTQSPTHLIKTRGQQVTLRCSPKSGHDTVSWYQQALGQGPQFIFQYYEEEERQRGNFPDRFSGHQFPNYSSELNVNALLLGDSALYLCANSLGTRLGQGYGYTFGSGTRLTVV.

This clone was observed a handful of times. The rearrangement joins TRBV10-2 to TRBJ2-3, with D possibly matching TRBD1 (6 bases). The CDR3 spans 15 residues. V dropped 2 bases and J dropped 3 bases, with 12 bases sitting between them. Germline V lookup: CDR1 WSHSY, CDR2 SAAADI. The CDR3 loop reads CASSEPSRGTDTQYF. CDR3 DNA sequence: TGCGCCAGCAGTGAGCCATCGAGGGGGACAGATACGCAGTATTTT.

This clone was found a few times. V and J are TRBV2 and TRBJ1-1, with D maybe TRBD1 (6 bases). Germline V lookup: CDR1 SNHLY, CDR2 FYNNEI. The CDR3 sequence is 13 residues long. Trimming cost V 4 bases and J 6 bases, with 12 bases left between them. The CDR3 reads CASSATGYSEAFF. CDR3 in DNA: TGTGCCAGCAGTGCGACAGGATACTCTGAAGCTTTCTTT.

The CDR3 region has the DNA TGTGCCAGCAGACCCCTAGGGGCGGGAGGAGTTTACAATGAGCAGTTCTTC. As protein: CASRPLGAGGVYNEQFF. V gene TRBV28 combines with J gene TRBJ2-1; 8 nucleotides line up with TRBD2. Losses at the gene ends were 6 bases for V and 4 bases for J; bases not matched to a gene: 14. There are 17 residues in the CDR3. From germline, CDR1 is MDHEN and CDR2 SYDVKM.

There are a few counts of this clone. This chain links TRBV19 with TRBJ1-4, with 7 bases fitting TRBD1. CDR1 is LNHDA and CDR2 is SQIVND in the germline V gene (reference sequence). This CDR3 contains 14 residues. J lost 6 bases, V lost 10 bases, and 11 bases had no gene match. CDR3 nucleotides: TGTGCCACCCAAGGCCGGGACAGCCATGAAAAACTGTTTTTT. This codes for CATQGRDSHEKLFF.

The CDR3 region has the DNA TGTGCCAGCAGCCCTACCCAGAACACCGGGGAGCTGTTTTTT. Residues: CASSPTQNTGELFF. V usage is TRBV6-4 and J usage is TRBJ2-2; D is uncertain. The CDR3 loop spans 14 amino acids. Germline CDR1 reads MRHNA; CDR2 reads SNTAGT. The ends were cut back, 6 bases at V and 1 base at J, with 9 bases in the middle.

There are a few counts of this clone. CDR3 nucleotides: TGTGCCAGCAGCCAAGCGGCGGGGGGGCGGACCGGGGAGCTGTTTTTT. Amino acids: CASSQAAGGRTGELFF. V gene TRBV5-4 combines with J gene TRBJ2-2, with 9 nucleotides matching TRBD2. Unmatched junction bases numbered 9, after V lost 4 bases and J lost 5 bases. CDR1 and CDR2 (germline): SGHNT, YYREEE (reference sequence). CDR3 length: 16 residues.

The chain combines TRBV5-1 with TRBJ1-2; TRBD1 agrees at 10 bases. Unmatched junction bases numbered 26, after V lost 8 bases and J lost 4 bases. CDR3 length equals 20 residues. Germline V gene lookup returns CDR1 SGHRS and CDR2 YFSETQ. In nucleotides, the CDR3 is TGCGCCAGGGGTTGTTGTTGGACTGAGACAGGGGGCCAATTTTGCTATGGCTACACCTTC. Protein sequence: CARGCCWTETGGQFCYGYTF.

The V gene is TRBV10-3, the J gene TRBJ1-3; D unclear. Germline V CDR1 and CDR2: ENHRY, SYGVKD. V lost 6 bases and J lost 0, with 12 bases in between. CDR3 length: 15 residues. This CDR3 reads CAIREDAGSGNTIYF. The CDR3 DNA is TGTGCCATCAGGGAGGACGCGGGCTCTGGAAACACCATATATTTT.

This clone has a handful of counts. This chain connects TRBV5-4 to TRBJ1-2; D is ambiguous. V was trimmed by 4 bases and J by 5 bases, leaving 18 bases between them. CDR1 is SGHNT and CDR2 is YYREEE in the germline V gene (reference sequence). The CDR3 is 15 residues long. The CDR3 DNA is TGTGCCAGCAGCCCACCTCTTGGCCCGTCTTATGGCTACACCTTC. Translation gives CASSPPLGPSYGYTF.